The 29 T cell receptor beta chains below all came from one sample that was sequenced in a study of T-cell memory formation after mild COVID-19. TCRdb reprocessed the 5' RACE reads with MiXCR, giving one entry per CDR3 protein. The table shows about 110,000 distinct CDR3 sequences, with 15% to 20% occurring only once. Sample: PBMCs or a T cell subset sorted from them (not recorded which). The receptors were sampled from a man in his late teens or twenties who had mild COVID-19 (a few samples of this study predate the infection). Cell type and time point are not known.

This clonotype is labeled medium-sized (0.01 to 0.1%). This sequence joins TRBV7-2 and TRBJ2-5, with 7 bases lining up with TRBD2. V dropped 5 bases and J dropped 4; count of bases not matched to a gene: 10. Per germline, CDR1 SGHTA and CDR2 FQGNSA. The CDR3 covers 15 residues. Written as DNA, the CDR3 is TGTGCCAGCAGCCCGGGGGGAGTATCGGGAGAGACCCAGTACTTC. Amino acids: CASSPGGVSGETQYF.

This chain connects TRBV12-3 or TRBV12-4 to TRBJ1-3; 7 bases are a match to TRBD1. V trimming: 6 bases; J trimming: 0 bases; junction bases outside the gene matches: 8. The CDR3 is made up of 16 amino acids. CDR3 residues: CASSLQGQISGNTIYF. The CDR3 DNA sequence: TGTGCCAGCAGCCTCCAGGGACAGATCTCTGGAAACACCATATATTTT.

This clonotype was seen only a few times. The rearrangement uses TRBV7-6 and TRBJ2-7; 10 bases are a match to TRBD1. Germline trimming cut 0 bases from V and 4 bases from J; bases unmatched to any gene: 3. Germline lookup yields CDR1 SGHVS and CDR2 FNYEAQ. CDR3 length: 15 amino acids. The CDR3 spells CASSLAGTGDYEQYF. Written as DNA, the CDR3 is TGTGCCAGCAGCTTAGCGGGGACAGGGGATTACGAGCAGTACTTC.

This clonotype appeared a few times. The chain recombines TRBV9 with TRBJ2-1; D is perhaps TRBD1 (6 bases). The CDR3 covers 16 residues. Germline-derived CDR1 and CDR2 are SGDLS and YYNGEE. The V and J ends lost 3 bases and 0 bases respectively, with 13 bases between them. In DNA, the CDR3 is TGTGCCAGCAGCGCGTCAGGACAGTCCTCCTACAATGAGCAGTTCTTC. This encodes CASSASGQSSYNEQFF. The whole variable domain, remainder taken from reference TRBV9 and TRBJ2-1, is DSGVTQTPKHLITATGQRVTLRCSPRSGDLSVYWYQQSLDQGLQFLIQYYNGEERAKGNILERFSAQQFPDLHSELNLSSLELGDSALYFCASSASGQSSYNEQFFGPGTRLTVL.

This clonotype was observed a handful of times. The V gene is TRBV27, the J gene TRBJ1-1; D ambiguous. V lost 4 bases to trimming and J lost 1 base, with 7 bases between them. The CDR3 sequence is 13 residues long. Germline V gives CDR1 MNHEY, CDR2 SMNVEV (reference sequence). For the CDR3, the DNA is TGTGCCAGCAGTTACCTGGGGAACACTGAAGCTTTCTTT. Translating it yields CASSYLGNTEAFF.

This clonotype was seen more than once but under ten times. The chain couples TRBV7-9 to TRBJ1-6, with D possibly being TRBD1 (5 bases). From germline, CDR1 is SEHNR and CDR2 FQNEAQ (reference sequence). The CDR3 is made up of 16 amino acids. V gave up 2 bases and J gave up 0 bases, with 8 bases separating them. CDR3 bases: TGTGCCAGCAGCTTAAGGGGAAGCTCCTATAATTCACCCCTCCACTTT. Its translation: CASSLRGSSYNSPLHF.

The chain carries TRBV12-3 or TRBV12-4 and TRBJ2-6; 9 bases are a match to TRBD1. Losses at the gene ends were 1 base for V and 3 bases for J; bases not matched to a gene: 10. This CDR3 region has 19 residues. CDR3 DNA sequence: TGTGCCAGCAGTTTAGTGAACAACAGGGGGCGACGTGGGGCCAACGTCCTGACTTTC. The encoded protein is CASSLVNNRGRRGANVLTF.

The chain links TRBV6-2 or TRBV6-3 to TRBJ2-3; D uncertain. The CDR3 sequence is 13 residues long. Germline CDR1 and CDR2: MNHEY and SVGEGT. V was clipped by 4 bases and J by 6 bases, with 11 bases between them. CDR3 amino acids: CASSLQQRDTQYF. The CDR3 DNA follows: TGTGCCAGCAGTTTGCAACAGAGGGATACGCAGTATTTT.

The chain uses TRBV12-3 or TRBV12-4 and TRBJ2-1, with TRBD2 identical over 8 bases. The CDR3 consists of 14 residues. V lost 3 bases and J lost 6; bases outside the gene matches: 4. The CDR3 DNA reads as TGTGCCAGCAGTTTCTCTAGCGGGCCCAATGAGCAGTTCTTC. Residues: CASSFSSGPNEQFF.

V is TRBV18 and J is TRBJ2-3; TRBD2 matches at 8 bases. This CDR3 region has 15 residues. Germline loops: CDR1 KGHSH, CDR2 LQKENI. V was clipped by 6 bases and J by 4 bases; unmatched bases: 9. CDR3 in DNA: TGTGCCAGCTCGCCGACCAGCGGGGGCTCAGATACGCAGTATTTT. Its translation is CASSPTSGGSDTQYF. Based on the CDR3 plus reference TRBV18 and TRBJ2-3, the full variable domain is NAGVMQNPRHLVRRRGQEARLRCSPMKGHSHVYWYRQLPEEGLKFMVYLQKENIIDESGMPKERFSAEFPKEGPSILRIQQVVRGDSAAYFCASSPTSGGSDTQYFGPGTRLTVL.

This clonotype is classed as medium-sized. The chain has TRBV5-1 and TRBJ2-5; tentatively, D is TRBD1 (5 bases). Germline CDR1 is SGHRS and CDR2 is YFSETQ. CDR3 size: 15 residues. The ends were cut back, 4 bases at V and 5 bases at J, with 18 bases in the middle. CDR3 DNA: TGCGCCAGCAGCGCAGGGTGGGGTAATCAGGAGACCCAGTACTTC. Its translation is CASSAGWGNQETQYF.

V gene TRBV7-9 combines with J gene TRBJ1-6, with D possibly TRBD1 on 6 matching bases. Germline-derived CDR1 and CDR2 are SEHNR and FQNEAQ (reference sequence). The CDR3 spans 15 residues. With 10 bases removed from V and 7 bases from J, the gap between germline ends came to 20 bases. The CDR3 region is CAIPWGAGGNSPLHF. CDR3 sequence (DNA): TGTGCCATCCCCTGGGGGGCAGGAGGAAATTCACCCCTCCACTTT.

This clonotype was observed a handful of times. The CDR3 here is CASSYEETGELFF. The CDR3 region has the DNA TGTGCCAGCAGTTACGAGGAGACCGGGGAGCTGTTTTTT. This sequence joins TRBV6-2 or TRBV6-3 and TRBJ2-2; no clear D. Looked up from germline, CDR1 is MNHEY and CDR2 is SVGEGT. The V and J ends lost 2 bases and 5 bases respectively, with 6 bases between them. The CDR3 consists of 13 residues.

The chain recombines TRBV6-2 or TRBV6-3 with TRBJ2-5, with 8 bases lining up with TRBD2. The junction had 4 bases not matched to a gene; V was cut back by 3 bases and J by 4 bases. The CDR3 totals 14 residues. Germline V lookup: CDR1 MNHEY, CDR2 SVGEGT. This chain's CDR3 is CASSYPGGVETQYF. CDR3 coding DNA: TGTGCCAGCAGTTATCCGGGGGGGGTAGAGACCCAGTACTTC.

This clonotype was observed a handful of times. The V call is TRBV6-4, the J call TRBJ1-1; 7 positions agree with TRBD1. Germline V gene lookup returns CDR1 MRHNA and CDR2 SNTAGT. The length of the CDR3 is 13 residues. After removal of 6 bases from V and 3 bases from J, the junction contained 4 bases not matched to a gene. In DNA, the CDR3 is TGTGCCAGCAGGGCCAGGGGGGACACTGAAGCTTTCTTT. Residues: CASRARGDTEAFF.

Many counts were recorded for this clonotype. J is TRBJ2-5 and V is TRBV7-8, with a weak D call TRBD2 (5 bases). V was cut by 5 bases and J by 5 bases, with 12 bases left in between. The CDR3 consists of 13 residues. Germline loops: CDR1 SGHVS, CDR2 FQNEAQ. The CDR3 protein is CASSPTSGETQYF. DNA of the CDR3: TGTGCCAGCAGCCCAACTAGTGGTGAGACCCAGTACTTC.

This clonotype was seen more than once but under ten times. The J gene is TRBJ2-1, the V gene TRBV6-2 or TRBV6-3; no definite D call. In germline, CDR1 is MNHEY, CDR2 SVGEGT. The CDR3 consists of 13 residues. Trimming left V 6 bases short and J 2 bases short, with 8 bases between. CDR3 coding DNA: TGTGCCAGCAGGGCACTGCCCTACAATGAGCAGTTCTTC. As protein: CASRALPYNEQFF.

The rearrangement joins TRBV20-1 to TRBJ1-5, with 9 bases lining up with TRBD1. V gave up 4 bases and J gave up 5 bases; unmatched junction bases: 6. The germline V gene encodes CDR1 DFQATT and CDR2 SNEGSKA (reference sequence). The length of the CDR3 is 14 residues. CDR3 loop: CSATQGAGDQPQHF. DNA of the CDR3: TGCAGTGCTACACAGGGGGCAGGGGATCAGCCCCAGCATTTT.

The gene calls are TRBV5-1 and TRBJ2-5; 8 positions agree with TRBD2. The CDR3 covers 15 residues. V dropped 0 bases and J dropped 5; count of bases not matched to a gene: 6. CDR1 is SGHRS, CDR2 YFSETQ, per germline. In DNA form, the CDR3 reads TGCGCCAGCAGCTTGGAACCGGGGGGGCAGGAGACCCAGTACTTC. Encoded protein: CASSLEPGGQETQYF.

This clonotype was seen a single time. This sequence joins TRBV12-3 or TRBV12-4 and TRBJ1-1; D not certain. This CDR3 has 10 amino acids. The ends were cut back, 3 bases at V and 11 bases at J, with 7 bases in the middle. CDR3 in amino acids: CASSLMGAFF. CDR3 in DNA: TGTGCCAGCAGTTTGATGGGTGCTTTCTTT.

This chain links TRBV21-1 with TRBJ2-7; TRBD2 is the table's D call, not checked against the DNA. TRBV21-1 is classified as a pseudogene. The length of the CDR3 is 13 residues. CDR3 sequence (DNA): TGTGCCAGCAGCATCCAAGGACTAGGCGAGCAGTACTTC. Protein sequence: CASSIQGLGEQYF.

The rearrangement links TRBV5-1 to TRBJ2-5; 8 bases agree with TRBD2. The CDR3 sequence is 14 residues long. Trimming cost V 5 bases and J 5 bases; bases outside gene matches: 8. Germline values: CDR1 SGHRS, CDR2 YFSETQ. The CDR3 loop reads CASRPPRGVETQYF. The CDR3 DNA follows: TGCGCCAGCAGACCTCCGCGGGGGGTTGAGACCCAGTACTTC.

The sample holds a few counts of this clonotype. V gene TRBV12-3 or TRBV12-4 combines with J gene TRBJ1-6; possibly TRBD1 for D (5 bases). There are 15 residues in the CDR3. The V end lost 6 bases, the J end lost 10 bases, and 19 bases lay between the germline ends. In DNA form, the CDR3 reads TGTGCCAGCAGCCTTCGGGACCCTAGGGACTCACCCCTCCACTTT. Its protein product is CASSLRDPRDSPLHF.

This clonotype was observed a few times. The V gene is TRBV18, the J gene TRBJ1-3, with D possibly TRBD1 on 5 matching bases. Germline V gene sequence: CDR1 KGHSH, CDR2 LQKENI. V was clipped by 2 bases and J by 2 bases, with 13 bases between them. The CDR3 is made up of 16 amino acids. The DNA for the CDR3 is TGTGCCAGCTCACCATTGACAGATCTGCCTGGAAACACCATATATTTT. This sequence encodes CASSPLTDLPGNTIYF.

The chain links TRBV7-9 to TRBJ2-5; D perhaps matches TRBD1 (6 bases). The ends were cut back, 5 bases at V and 7 bases at J, with 14 bases in the middle. Looked up from germline, CDR1 is SEHNR and CDR2 is FQNEAQ (reference sequence). The CDR3 loop spans 13 amino acids. CDR3: CASSPSGRGTQYF. In DNA, the CDR3 is TGTGCCAGCAGCCCATCCGGCAGGGGGACCCAGTACTTC.

In its sample, this clonotype was seen a few times. The J gene is TRBJ2-7, the V gene TRBV29-1; either TRBD1 or TRBD2 may supply D (6 bases each). The CDR3 sequence is 11 residues long. The ends were cut back, 4 bases at V and 5 bases at J, with 9 bases in the middle. Germline V gene data show CDR1 as SQVTM and CDR2 as ANQGSEA. The CDR3 spells CSVGRGDEQYV. CDR3 DNA sequence: TGCAGCGTTGGGAGGGGGGACGAGCAGTACGTC.

This clonotype was seen only a few times. The chain has TRBV7-9 and TRBJ2-1; a possible D gene is TRBD1 (6 bases). Trimming pared 4 bases from V and 2 bases from J, leaving 15 bases between. CDR3 length: 16 amino acids. Germline V gene data show CDR1 as SEHNR and CDR2 as FQNEAQ (reference sequence). CDR3 protein: CASSSRQAGTYNEQFF. The CDR3 DNA reads TGTGCCAGCAGCTCCAGACAGGCTGGGACCTACAATGAGCAGTTCTTC.

This clonotype was picked up a small number of times. J is TRBJ2-5 and V is TRBV5-4, with D maybe TRBD1 (5 bases). The CDR3 covers 15 residues. Germline V CDR1 and CDR2: SGHNT, YYREEE (reference sequence). Trimming stripped 0 bases from V and 2 bases from J, with 11 bases between. The CDR3 DNA reads TGTGCCAGCAGCTTGGTGGGGCTTTTACAAGAGACCCAGTACTTC. It specifies CASSLVGLLQETQYF.

The chain carries TRBV7-9 and TRBJ2-1; D is uncertain. With 5 bases removed from V and 0 bases from J, the gap between germline ends came to 8 bases. Germline V gene lookup returns CDR1 SEHNR and CDR2 FQNEAQ (reference sequence). The CDR3 runs 14 residues. The CDR3 here is CASSPLSSYNEQFF. CDR3 DNA: TGTGCCAGCAGCCCATTGAGCTCCTACAATGAGCAGTTCTTC.